The clone carrying this TCR beta chain was seen more than once but under ten times. Its antigen is unidentified. This sample's time point: week 23, last vaccination. Topical imiquimod was applied with each vaccine dose, which held 300 ug of mutant IDH1 20-mer peptide. Astrocytomas that were new, WHO grade 3 or 4, IDH1-mutant and ATRX-lost were present in the donors. TCRdb's copy holds only in-frame clones and misses some; the assay was immunoSEQ multiplex PCR. The data hold around 60,000 clones, with roughly 81% observed a single time. The sample belongs to a study of a mutant IDH1 vaccine in newly diagnosed glioma. With V trimmed by 0 bases and J by 6 bases, 7 bases remained unmatched. Germline lookup yields CDR1 PRHDT and CDR2 FYEKMQ (reference sequence). The CDR3 spans 15 residues.

The input for sequencing was PBMCs, taken from a glioma patient whose treatment included an IDH1 peptide vaccine. The V gene is TRBV13, the J gene TRBJ1-1, with 7 bases aligning to TRBD1. This sequence was found in a man between 25 and 39 years old with glioma. CDR3 sequence (DNA): TGTGCCAGCAGCTTAGGCACAGGGGATCGAGCTGAAGCTTTCTTT. This encodes CASSLGTGDRAEAFF.